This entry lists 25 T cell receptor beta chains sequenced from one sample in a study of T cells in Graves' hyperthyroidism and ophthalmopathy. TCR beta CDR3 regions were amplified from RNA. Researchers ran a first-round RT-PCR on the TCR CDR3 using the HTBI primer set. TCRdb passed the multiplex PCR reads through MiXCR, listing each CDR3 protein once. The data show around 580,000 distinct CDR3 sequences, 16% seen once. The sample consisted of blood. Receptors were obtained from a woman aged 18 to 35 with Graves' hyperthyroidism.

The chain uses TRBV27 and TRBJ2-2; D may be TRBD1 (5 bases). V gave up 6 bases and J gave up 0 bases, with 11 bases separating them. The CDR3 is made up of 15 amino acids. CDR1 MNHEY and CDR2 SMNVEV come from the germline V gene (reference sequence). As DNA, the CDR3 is TGTGCCAGCAGCCCAGGGTTCGCGAACACCGGGGAGCTGTTTTTT. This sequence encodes CASSPGFANTGELFF.

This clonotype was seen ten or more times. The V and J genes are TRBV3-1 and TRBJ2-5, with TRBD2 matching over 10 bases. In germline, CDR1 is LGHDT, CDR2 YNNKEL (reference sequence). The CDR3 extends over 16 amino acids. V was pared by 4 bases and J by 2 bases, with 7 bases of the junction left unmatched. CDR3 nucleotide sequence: TGTGCCAGCAGCCGCCGGTTAGCGGGGGGACAAGAGACCCAGTACTTC. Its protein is CASSRRLAGGQETQYF.

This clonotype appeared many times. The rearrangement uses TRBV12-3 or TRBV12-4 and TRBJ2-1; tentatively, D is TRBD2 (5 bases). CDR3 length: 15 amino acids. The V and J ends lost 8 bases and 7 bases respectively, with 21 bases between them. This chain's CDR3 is CASAPARRADNEQFF. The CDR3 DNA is TGTGCCAGCGCTCCGGCGAGGCGGGCGGATAATGAGCAGTTCTTC.

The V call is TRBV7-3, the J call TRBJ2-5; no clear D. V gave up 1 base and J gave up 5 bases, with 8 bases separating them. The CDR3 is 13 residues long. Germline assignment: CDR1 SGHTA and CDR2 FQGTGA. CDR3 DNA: TGTGCCAGCAGCTTAAATAGCTGGGAGACCCAGTACTTC. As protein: CASSLNSWETQYF.

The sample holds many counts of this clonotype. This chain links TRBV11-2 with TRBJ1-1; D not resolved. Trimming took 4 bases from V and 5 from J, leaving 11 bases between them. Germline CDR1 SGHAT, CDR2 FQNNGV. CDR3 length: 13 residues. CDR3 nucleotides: TGTGCCAGCAGCTCAAAGGCGGGGACTGAAGCTTTCTTT. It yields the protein CASSSKAGTEAFF.

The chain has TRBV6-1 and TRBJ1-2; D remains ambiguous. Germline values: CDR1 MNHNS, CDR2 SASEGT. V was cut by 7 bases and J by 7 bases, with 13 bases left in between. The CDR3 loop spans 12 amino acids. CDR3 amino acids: CASNHGDGGYTF. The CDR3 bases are TGTGCCAGCAACCATGGGGATGGTGGCTACACCTTC.

The CDR3 DNA reads as TGTGCCACCAGCGTCAAGCGGGGGGGCGGGTTGAATGAGCAGTTCTTC. It codes for CATSVKRGGGLNEQFF. The chain combines TRBV15 with TRBJ2-1, with 10 nucleotides matching TRBD2. Germline-derived CDR1 and CDR2 are LNHNV and YYDKDF (reference sequence). J lost 7 bases, V lost 5 bases, and 11 bases had no gene match. The CDR3 spans 16 residues.

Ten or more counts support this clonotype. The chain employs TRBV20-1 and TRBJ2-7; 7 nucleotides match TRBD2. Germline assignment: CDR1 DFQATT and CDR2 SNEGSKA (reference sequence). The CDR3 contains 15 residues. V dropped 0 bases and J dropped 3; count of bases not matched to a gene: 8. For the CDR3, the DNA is TGCAGTGCTAGAGACGGACTAGTAGCGGGCTACGAGCAGTACTTC. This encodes CSARDGLVAGYEQYF.

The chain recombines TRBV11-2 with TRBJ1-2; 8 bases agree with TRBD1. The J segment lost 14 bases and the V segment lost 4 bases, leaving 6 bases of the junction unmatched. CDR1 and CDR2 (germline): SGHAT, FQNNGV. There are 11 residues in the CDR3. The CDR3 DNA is TGTGCCAGCAGCTCGACAGGGGTGGATACCTTC. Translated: CASSSTGVDTF.

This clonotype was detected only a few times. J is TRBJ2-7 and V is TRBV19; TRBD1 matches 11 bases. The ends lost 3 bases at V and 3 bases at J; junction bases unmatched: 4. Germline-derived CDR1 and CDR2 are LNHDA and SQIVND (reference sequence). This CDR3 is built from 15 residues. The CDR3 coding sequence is TGTGCCAGTAGTATTGGACAGGGGGCATACTACGAGCAGTACTTC. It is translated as CASSIGQGAYYEQYF.

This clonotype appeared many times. CDR3 region: CASSPTRGRDNEQFF. In DNA form, the CDR3 reads TGTGCCAGCTCACCAACCAGGGGGCGGGACAATGAGCAGTTCTTC. V is TRBV18 and J is TRBJ2-1; 8 bases map to TRBD1. The CDR3 extends over 15 amino acids. CDR1 and CDR2 from the germline V gene are KGHSH and LQKENI. The J segment lost 5 bases and the V segment lost 2 bases, leaving 5 bases of the junction unmatched.

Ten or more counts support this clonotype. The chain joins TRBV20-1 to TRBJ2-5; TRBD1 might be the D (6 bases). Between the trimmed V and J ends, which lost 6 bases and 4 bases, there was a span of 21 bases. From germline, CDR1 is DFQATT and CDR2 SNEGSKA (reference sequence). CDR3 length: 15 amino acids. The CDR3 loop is CSADRRELGGETQYF. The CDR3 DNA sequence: TGCAGTGCCGACCGCCGTGAGTTAGGGGGAGAGACCCAGTACTTC.

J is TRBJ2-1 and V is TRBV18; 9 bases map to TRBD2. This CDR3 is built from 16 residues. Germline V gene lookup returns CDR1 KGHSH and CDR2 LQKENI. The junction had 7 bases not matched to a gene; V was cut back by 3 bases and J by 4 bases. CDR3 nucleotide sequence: TGTGCCAGCTCACCCCTGGTAGCGGGGGTATACAATGAGCAGTTCTTC. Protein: CASSPLVAGVYNEQFF.

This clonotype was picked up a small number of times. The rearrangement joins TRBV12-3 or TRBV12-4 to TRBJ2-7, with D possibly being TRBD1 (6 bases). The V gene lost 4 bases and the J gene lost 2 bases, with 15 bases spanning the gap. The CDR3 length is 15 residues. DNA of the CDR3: TGTGCCAGCAGTTCTCCCGCAGGGGACACCTACGAGCAGTACTTC. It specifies CASSSPAGDTYEQYF.

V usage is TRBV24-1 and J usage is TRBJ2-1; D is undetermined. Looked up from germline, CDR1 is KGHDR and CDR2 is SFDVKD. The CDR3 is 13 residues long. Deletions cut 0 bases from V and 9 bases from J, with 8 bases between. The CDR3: CATSDLRKGEQFF. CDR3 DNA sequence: TGTGCCACCAGTGATTTGCGGAAGGGTGAGCAGTTCTTC.

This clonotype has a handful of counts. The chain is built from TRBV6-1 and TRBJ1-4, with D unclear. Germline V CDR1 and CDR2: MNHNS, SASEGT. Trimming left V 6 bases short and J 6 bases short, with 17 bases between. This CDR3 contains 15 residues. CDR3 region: CASRPVVTSYEKLFF. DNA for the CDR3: TGTGCCAGCAGACCAGTAGTCACAAGCTATGAAAAACTGTTTTTT.

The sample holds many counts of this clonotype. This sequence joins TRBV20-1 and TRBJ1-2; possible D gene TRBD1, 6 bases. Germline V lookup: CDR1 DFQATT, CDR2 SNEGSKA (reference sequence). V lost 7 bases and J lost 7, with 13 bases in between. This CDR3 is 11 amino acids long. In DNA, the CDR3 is TGCAGTGGCACGACAGGCGTTGGCTACACCTTC. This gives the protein CSGTTGVGYTF.

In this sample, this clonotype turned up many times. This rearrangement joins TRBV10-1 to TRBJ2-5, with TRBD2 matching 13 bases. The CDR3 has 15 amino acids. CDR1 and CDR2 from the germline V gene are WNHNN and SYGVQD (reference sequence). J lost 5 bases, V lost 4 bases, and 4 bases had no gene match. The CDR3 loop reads CASSAPGLAGETQYF. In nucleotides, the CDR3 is TGCGCCAGCAGTGCCCCGGGACTAGCGGGGGAGACCCAGTACTTC.

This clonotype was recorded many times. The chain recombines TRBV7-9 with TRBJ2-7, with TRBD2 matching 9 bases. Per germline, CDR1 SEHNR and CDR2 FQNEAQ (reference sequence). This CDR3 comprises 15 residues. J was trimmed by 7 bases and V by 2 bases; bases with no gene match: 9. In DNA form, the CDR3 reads TGTGCCAGCAGCTTACGGCGGGAGGGTACGGGGGAGCAGTACTTC. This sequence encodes CASSLRREGTGEQYF.

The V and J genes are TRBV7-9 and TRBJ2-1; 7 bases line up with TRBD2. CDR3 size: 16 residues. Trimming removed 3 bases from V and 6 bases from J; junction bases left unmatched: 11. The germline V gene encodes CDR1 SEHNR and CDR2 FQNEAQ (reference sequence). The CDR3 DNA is TGTGCCAGCAGCTTGCGGGAGCGCCCCCTTTCCAATGAGCAGTTCTTC. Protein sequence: CASSLRERPLSNEQFF. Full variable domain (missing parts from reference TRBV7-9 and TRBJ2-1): DTGVSQNPRHKITKRGQNVTFRCDPISEHNRLYWYRQTLGQGPEFLTYFQNEAQLEKSRLLSDRFSAERPKGSFSTLEIQRTEQGDSAMYLCASSLRERPLSNEQFFGPGTRLTVL.

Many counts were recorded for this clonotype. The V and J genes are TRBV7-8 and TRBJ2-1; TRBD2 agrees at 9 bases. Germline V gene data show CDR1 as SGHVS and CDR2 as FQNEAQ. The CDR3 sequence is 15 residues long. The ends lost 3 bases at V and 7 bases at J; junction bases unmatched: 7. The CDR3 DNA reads TGTGCCAGCAGCTTGGGAGCGGGAGGAGGAAATGAGCAGTTCTTC. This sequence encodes CASSLGAGGGNEQFF.

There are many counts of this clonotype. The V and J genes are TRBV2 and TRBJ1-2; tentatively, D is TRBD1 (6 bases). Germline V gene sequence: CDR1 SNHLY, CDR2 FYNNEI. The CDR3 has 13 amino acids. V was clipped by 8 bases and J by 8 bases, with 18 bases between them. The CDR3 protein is CASLTGGLRGYTF. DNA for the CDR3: TGTGCCAGCTTGACAGGTGGGCTTCGAGGCTACACCTTC.

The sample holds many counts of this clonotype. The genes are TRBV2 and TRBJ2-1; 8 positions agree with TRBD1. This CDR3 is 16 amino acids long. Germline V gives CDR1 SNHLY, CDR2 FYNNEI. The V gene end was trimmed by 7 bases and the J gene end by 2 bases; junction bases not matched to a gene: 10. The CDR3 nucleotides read TGTGCCAGCAATAGGCAGGGGGCGCGTACCTACAATGAGCAGTTCTTC. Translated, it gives CASNRQGARTYNEQFF.

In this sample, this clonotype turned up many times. The CDR3 nucleotides read TGCAGTGCGCCTAACAGGGGGCGCACAGATACGCAGTATTTT. It encodes CSAPNRGRTDTQYF. The chain links TRBV20-1 to TRBJ2-3, with 9 positions matching TRBD1. From germline, CDR1 is DFQATT and CDR2 SNEGSKA (reference sequence). This CDR3 has 14 residues. V lost 6 bases to trimming and J lost 1 base; unmatched junction nucleotides: 5.

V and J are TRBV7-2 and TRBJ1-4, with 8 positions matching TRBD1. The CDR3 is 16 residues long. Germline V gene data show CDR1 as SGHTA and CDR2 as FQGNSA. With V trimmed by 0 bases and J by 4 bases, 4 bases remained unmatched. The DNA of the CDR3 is TGTGCCAGCAGCTTAGCGCGGGGACAGGTTAATGAAAAACTGTTTTTT. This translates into CASSLARGQVNEKLFF.